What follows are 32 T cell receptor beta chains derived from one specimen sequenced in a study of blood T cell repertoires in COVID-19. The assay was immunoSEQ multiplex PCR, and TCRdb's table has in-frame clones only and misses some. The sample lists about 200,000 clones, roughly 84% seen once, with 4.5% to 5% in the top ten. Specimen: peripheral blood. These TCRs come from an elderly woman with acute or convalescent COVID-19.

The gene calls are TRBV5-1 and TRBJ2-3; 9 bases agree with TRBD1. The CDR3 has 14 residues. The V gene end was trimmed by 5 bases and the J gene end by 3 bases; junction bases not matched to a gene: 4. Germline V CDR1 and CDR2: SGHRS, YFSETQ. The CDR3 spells CASRPGTGTDTQYF. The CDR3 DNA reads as TGCGCCAGCAGACCCGGGACAGGGACAGATACGCAGTATTTT.

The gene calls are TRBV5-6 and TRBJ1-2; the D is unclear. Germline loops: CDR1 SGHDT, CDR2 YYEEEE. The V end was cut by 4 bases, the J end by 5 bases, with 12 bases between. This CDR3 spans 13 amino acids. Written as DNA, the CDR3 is TGTGCCAGCAGCGCGCGGAGCGTGTATGGCTACACCTTC. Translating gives CASSARSVYGYTF.

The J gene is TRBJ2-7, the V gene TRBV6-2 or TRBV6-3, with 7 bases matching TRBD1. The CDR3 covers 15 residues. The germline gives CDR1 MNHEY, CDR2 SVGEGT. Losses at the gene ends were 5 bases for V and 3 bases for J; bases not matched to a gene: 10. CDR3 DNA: TGTGCCAGCAGTGTCCTACAGGGGAAACGCTACGAGCAGTACTTC. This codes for CASSVLQGKRYEQYF.

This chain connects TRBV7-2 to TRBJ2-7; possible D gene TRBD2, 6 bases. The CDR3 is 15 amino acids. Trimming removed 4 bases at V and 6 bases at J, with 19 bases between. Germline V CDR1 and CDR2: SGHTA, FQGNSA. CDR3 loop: CASSYSPTRAGEQYF. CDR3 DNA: TGTGCCAGCAGCTACTCCCCCACAAGAGCGGGCGAGCAGTACTTC. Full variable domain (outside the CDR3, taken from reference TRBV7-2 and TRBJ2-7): GAGVSQSPSNKVTEKGKDVELRCDPISGHTALYWYRQSLGQGLEFLIYFQGNSAPDKSGLPSDRFSAERTGGSVSTLTIQRTQQEDSAVYLCASSYSPTRAGEQYFGPGTRLTVT.

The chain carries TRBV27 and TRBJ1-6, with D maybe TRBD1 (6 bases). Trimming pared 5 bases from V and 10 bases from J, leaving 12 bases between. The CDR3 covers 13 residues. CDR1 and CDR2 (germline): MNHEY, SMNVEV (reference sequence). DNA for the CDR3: TGTGCCAGCAGTCCCCTACAGGGATCACCCCTCCACTTT. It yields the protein CASSPLQGSPLHF.

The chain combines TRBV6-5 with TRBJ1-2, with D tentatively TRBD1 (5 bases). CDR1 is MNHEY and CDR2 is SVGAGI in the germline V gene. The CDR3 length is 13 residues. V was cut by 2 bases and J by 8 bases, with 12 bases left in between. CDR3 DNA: TGTGCCAGCAGTTACACCAGGGAGGTCGGCTACACCTTC. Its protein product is CASSYTREVGYTF.

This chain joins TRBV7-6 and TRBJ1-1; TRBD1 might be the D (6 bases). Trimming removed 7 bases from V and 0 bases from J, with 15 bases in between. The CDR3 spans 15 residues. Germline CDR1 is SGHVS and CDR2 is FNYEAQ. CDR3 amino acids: CASTPQGFMNTEAFF. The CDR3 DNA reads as TGTGCCAGCACCCCCCAGGGGTTCATGAACACTGAAGCTTTCTTT. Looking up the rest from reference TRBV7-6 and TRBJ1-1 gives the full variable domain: GAGVSQSPRYKVTKRGQDVALRCDPISGHVSLYWYRQALGQGPEFLTYFNYEAQQDKSGLPNDRFSAERPEGSISTLTIQRTEQRDSAMYRCASTPQGFMNTEAFFGQGTRLTVV.

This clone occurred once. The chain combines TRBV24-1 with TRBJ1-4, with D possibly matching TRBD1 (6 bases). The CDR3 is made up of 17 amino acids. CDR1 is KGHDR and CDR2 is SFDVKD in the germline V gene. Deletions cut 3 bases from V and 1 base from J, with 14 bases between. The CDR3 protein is CATSDDPYRETNEKLFF. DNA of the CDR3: TGTGCCACCAGTGATGATCCCTACAGGGAAACTAATGAAAAACTGTTTTTT.

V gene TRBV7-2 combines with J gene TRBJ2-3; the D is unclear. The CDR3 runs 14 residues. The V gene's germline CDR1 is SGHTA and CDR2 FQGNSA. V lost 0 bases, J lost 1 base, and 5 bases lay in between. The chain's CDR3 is CASSLAVRTDTQYF. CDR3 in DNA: TGTGCCAGCAGCTTAGCCGTTCGCACAGATACGCAGTATTTT.

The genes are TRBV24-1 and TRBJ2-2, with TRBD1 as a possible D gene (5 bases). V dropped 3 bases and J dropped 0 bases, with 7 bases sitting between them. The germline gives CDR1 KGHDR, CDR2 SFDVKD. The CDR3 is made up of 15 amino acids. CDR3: CATSDPDTNTGELFF. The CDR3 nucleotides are TGTGCCACCAGTGATCCGGACACGAACACCGGGGAGCTGTTTTTT.

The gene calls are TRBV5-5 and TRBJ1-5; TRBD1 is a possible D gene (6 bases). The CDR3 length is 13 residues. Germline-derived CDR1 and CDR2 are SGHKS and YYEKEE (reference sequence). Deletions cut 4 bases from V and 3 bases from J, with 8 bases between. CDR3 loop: CASSRTDNQPQHF. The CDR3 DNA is TGTGCCAGCAGCCGGACAGACAATCAGCCCCAGCATTTT.

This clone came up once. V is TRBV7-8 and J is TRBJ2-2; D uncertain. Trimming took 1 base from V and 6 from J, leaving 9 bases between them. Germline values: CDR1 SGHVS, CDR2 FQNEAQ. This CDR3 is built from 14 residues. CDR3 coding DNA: TGTGCCAGCAGCTTAGGTTTACTTCCCGGGGAGCTGTTTTTT. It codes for CASSLGLLPGELFF.

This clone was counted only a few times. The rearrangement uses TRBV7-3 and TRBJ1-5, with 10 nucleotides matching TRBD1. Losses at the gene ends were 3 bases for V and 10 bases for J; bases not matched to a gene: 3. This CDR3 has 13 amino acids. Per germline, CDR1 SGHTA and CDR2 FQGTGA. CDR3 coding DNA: TGTGCCAGCAGCTTGGGACAGGGGTTTCCCCAGCATTTT. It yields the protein CASSLGQGFPQHF.

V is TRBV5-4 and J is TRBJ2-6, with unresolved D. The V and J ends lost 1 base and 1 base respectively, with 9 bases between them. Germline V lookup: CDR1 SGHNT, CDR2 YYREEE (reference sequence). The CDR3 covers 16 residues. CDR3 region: CASSLTVASGANVLTF. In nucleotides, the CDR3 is TGTGCCAGCAGCTTGACCGTCGCGTCTGGGGCCAACGTCCTGACTTTC.

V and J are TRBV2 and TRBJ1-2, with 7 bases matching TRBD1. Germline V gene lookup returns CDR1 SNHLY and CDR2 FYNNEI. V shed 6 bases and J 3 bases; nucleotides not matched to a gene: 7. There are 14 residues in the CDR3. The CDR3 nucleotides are TGTGCCAGCAGCCGACAGGGATTCGACTATGGCTACACCTTC. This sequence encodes CASSRQGFDYGYTF.

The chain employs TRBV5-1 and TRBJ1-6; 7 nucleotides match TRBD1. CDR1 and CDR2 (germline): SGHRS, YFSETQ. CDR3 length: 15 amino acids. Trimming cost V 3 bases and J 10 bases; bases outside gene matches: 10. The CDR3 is CASSSDRDRWSPLHF. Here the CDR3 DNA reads TGCGCCAGCAGCTCAGACAGGGATCGATGGTCACCCCTCCACTTT.

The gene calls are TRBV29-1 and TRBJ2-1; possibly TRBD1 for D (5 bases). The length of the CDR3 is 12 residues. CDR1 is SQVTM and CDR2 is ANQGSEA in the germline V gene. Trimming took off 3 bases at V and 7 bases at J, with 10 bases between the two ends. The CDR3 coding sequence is TGCAGCGTTGATAACAGGTTTAATGAGCAGTTCTTC. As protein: CSVDNRFNEQFF.

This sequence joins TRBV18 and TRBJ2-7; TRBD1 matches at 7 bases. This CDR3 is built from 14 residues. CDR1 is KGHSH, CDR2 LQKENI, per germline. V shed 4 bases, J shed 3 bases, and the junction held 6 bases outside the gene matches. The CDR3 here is CASSRSGTDYEQYF. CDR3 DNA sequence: TGTGCCAGCTCACGATCCGGGACAGACTACGAGCAGTACTTC.

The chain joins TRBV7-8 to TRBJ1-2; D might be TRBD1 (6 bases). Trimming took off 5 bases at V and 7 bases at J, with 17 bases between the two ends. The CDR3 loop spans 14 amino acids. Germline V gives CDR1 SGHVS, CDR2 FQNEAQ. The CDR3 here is CASSPRTDLLGYTF. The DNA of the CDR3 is TGTGCCAGCAGCCCGCGGACAGATCTTCTTGGCTACACCTTC.

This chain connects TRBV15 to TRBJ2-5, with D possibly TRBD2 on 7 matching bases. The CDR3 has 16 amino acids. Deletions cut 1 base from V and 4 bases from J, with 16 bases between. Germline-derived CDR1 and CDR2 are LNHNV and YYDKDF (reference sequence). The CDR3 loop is CATSRGRGARRETQYF. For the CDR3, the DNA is TGTGCCACCAGCAGAGGACGGGGGGCGCGGAGAGAGACCCAGTACTTC.

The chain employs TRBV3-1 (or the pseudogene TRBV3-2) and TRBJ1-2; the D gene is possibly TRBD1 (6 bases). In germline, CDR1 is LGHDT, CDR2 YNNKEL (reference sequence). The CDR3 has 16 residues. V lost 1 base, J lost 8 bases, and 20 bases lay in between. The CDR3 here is CASSQGVSGEVGGYTF. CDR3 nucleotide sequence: TGTGCCAGCAGCCAAGGTGTGTCAGGGGAAGTCGGAGGCTACACCTTC.

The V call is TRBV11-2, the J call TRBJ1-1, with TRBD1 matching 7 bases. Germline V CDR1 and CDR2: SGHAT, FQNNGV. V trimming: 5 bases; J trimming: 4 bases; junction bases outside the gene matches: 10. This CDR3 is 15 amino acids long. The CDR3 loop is CASSQRQGGGTEAFF. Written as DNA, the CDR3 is TGTGCCAGCAGCCAGAGACAGGGTGGTGGCACTGAAGCTTTCTTT. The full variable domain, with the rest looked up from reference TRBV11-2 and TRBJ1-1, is EAGVAQSPRYKIIEKRQSVAFWCNPISGHATLYWYQQILGQGPKLLIQFQNNGVVDDSQLPKDRFSAERLKGVDSTLKIQPAKLEDSAVYLCASSQRQGGGTEAFFGQGTRLTVV.

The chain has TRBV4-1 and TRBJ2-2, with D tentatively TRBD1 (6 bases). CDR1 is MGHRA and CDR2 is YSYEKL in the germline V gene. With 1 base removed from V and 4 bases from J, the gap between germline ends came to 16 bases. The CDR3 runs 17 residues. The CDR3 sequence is CASSQGIGGLLTGELFF. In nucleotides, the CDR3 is TGCGCCAGCAGCCAAGGGATTGGGGGCCTTCTCACCGGGGAGCTGTTTTTT.

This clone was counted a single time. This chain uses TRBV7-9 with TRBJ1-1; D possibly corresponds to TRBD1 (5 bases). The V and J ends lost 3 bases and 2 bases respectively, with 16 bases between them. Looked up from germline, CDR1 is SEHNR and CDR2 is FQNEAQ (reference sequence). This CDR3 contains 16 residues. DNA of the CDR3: TGTGCCAGCAGCTTTGAAGACAGACCTTCTAACACTGAAGCTTTCTTT. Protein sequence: CASSFEDRPSNTEAFF.

The CDR3 protein is CASSPNEGADTQYF. In nucleotides, the CDR3 is TGTGCCAGCAGCCCAAACGAAGGGGCAGATACGCAGTATTTT. The chain has TRBV11-2 and TRBJ2-3, with D possibly matching TRBD1 (5 bases). The CDR3 is 14 amino acids. The germline V gene has CDR1 SGHAT and CDR2 FQNNGV. Trimming removed 5 bases from V and 4 bases from J, with 13 bases in between.

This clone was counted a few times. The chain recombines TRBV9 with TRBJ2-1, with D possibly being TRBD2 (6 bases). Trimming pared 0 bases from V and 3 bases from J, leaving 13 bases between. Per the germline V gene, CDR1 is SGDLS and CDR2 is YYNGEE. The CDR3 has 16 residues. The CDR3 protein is CASSVGFEGGYNEQFF. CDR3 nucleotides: TGTGCCAGCAGCGTAGGGTTCGAGGGAGGCTACAATGAGCAGTTCTTC.

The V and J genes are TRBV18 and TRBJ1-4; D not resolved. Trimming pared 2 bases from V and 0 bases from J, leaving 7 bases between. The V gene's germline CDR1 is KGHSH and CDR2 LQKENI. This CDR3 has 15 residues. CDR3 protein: CASSPFSSTNEKLFF. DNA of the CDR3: TGTGCCAGCTCACCATTCTCTTCAACTAATGAAAAACTGTTTTTT.

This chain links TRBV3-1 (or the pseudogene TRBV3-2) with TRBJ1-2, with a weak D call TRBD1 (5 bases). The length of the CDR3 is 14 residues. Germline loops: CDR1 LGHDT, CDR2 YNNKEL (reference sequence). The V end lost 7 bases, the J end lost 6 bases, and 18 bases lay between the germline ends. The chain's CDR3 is CASKYSGGFHGYTF. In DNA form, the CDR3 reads TGTGCCAGCAAATACTCGGGGGGTTTCCATGGCTACACCTTC.

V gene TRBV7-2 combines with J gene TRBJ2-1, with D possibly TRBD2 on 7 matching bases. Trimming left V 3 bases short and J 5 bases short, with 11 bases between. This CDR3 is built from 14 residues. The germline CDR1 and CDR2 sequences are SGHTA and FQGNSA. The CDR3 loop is CASSFGGANNEQFF. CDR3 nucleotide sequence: TGTGCCAGCAGCTTTGGGGGGGCCAACAATGAGCAGTTCTTC.

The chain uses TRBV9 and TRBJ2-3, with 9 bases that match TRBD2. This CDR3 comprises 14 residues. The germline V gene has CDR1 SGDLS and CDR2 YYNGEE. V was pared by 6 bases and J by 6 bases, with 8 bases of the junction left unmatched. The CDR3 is CASKSRTSDDTQYF. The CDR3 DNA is TGTGCCAGCAAATCCCGGACTAGCGACGATACGCAGTATTTT. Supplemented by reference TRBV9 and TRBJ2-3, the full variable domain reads DSGVTQTPKHLITATGQRVTLRCSPRSGDLSVYWYQQSLDQGLQFLIQYYNGEERAKGNILERFSAQQFPDLHSELNLSSLELGDSALYFCASKSRTSDDTQYFGPGTRLTVL.

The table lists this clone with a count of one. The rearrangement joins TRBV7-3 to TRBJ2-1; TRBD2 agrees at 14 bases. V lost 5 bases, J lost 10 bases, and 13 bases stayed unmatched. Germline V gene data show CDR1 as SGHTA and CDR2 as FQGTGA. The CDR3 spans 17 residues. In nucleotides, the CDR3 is TGTGCCAGCAGCACTCAATCCGGGACTAGCGGGAGAGTGGAGCAGTTCTTC. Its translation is CASSTQSGTSGRVEQFF.

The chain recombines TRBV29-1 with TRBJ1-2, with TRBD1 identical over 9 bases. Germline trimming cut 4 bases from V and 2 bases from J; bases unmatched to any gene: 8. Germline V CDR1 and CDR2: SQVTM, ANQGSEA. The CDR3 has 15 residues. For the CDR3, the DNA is TGCAGCGTTGTAGACAGGGGGGTAGACAACTATGGCTACACCTTC. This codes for CSVVDRGVDNYGYTF.